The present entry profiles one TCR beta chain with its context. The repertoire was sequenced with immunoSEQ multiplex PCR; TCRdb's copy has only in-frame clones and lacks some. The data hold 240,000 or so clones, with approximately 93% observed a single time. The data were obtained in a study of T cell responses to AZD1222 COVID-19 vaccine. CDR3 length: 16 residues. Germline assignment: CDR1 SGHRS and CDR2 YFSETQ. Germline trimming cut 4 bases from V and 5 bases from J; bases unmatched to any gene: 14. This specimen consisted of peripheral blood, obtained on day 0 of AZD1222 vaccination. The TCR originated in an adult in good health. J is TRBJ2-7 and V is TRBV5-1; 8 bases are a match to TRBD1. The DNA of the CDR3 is TGCGCCAGCAGCGTCTCATCCGGGACAGGTTACAACGAGCAGTACTTC. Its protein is CASSVSSGTGYNEQYF. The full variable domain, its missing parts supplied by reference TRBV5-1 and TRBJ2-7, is KAGVTQTPRYLIKTRGQQVTLSCSPISGHRSVSWYQQTPGQGLQFLFEYFSETQRNKGNFPGRFSGRQFSNSRSEMNVSTLELGDSALYLCASSVSSGTGYNEQYFGPGTRLTVT.